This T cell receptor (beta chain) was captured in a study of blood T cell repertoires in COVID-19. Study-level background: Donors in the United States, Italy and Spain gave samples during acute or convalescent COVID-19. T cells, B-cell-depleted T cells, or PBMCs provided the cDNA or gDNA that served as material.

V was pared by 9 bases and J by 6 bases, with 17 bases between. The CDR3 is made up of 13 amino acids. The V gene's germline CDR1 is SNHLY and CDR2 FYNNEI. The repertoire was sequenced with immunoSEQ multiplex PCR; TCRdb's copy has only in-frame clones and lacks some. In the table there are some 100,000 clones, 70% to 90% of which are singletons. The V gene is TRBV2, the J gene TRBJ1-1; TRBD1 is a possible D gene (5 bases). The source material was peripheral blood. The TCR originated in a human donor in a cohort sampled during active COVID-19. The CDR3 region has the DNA TGTGCCAGTGGGGCCGAAGGGGCGTCTGAAGCTTTCTTT. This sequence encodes CASGAEGASEAFF. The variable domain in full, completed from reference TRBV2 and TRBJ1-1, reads EPEVTQTPSHQVTQMGQEVILRCVPISNHLYFYWYRQILGQKVEFLVSFYNNEISEKSEIFDDQFSVERPDGSNFTLKIRSTKLEDSAMYFCASGAEGASEAFFGQGTRLTVV.